The 2 T cell receptor beta chains in this list originate from one sample, sequenced in a study of cytomegalovirus exposure and HLA in healthy donors. This PCR relied on a set of 60 Vbeta primers and 13 Jbeta primers. Using immunoSEQ multiplex PCR, the repertoire was profiled, and TCRdb retains in-frame clones only, with some absent. This table lists roughly 42,000 clones. The sample was PBMCs. Every receptor here comes from a man younger than 40 in good health and CMV-seronegative.

Comments on this clone: A junction end diverges from the germline sequence, so it may reflect a read error. This chain uses TRBV19 with TRBJ2-5; 7 nucleotides match TRBD1. This CDR3 contains 15 residues. CDR1 LNHDA and CDR2 SQIVND come from the germline V gene (reference sequence). The CDR3 DNA sequence: TGTGCCAGTAGGCAACCGGGACAGCCTAAAGAGAACCAGTACTTC. This gives the protein CASRQPGQPKENQYF.

Concerning this clone: The junction departs from the called germline gene at one end, perhaps through a read error. The rearrangement links TRBV6-6 to TRBJ2-2; 9 nucleotides agree with TRBD2. From germline, CDR1 is MNHNY and CDR2 SVGAGI (reference sequence). The CDR3 length is 16 residues. The CDR3 is CASSYLAGEGTGELFF. The CDR3 DNA reads as TGTGCCAGCAGCTACTTAGCGGGAGAGGGAACCGGGGAGCTGTTTTTT.